The entry below describes one TCR beta chain. CDR3 length: 15 amino acids. With 3 bases clipped from V and 9 bases from J, the junction kept 15 bases outside the gene matches. Looked up from germline, CDR1 is GTSNPN and CDR2 is SVGIG (reference sequence). The sample originates from a study of cytomegalovirus exposure and HLA in healthy donors. Researchers ran the PCR with 60 Vbeta and 13 Jbeta primers. The assay was immunoSEQ multiplex PCR, and TCRdb's table has in-frame clones only and misses some. The sample records some 150,000 clones, over 70% being singletons. This TCR derives from a man in his thirties or forties in good health and CMV-seropositive. What was sequenced was PBMCs. The V gene is TRBV30, the J gene TRBJ2-7; 9 nucleotides align to TRBD2. The CDR3 loop reads CAWRPSGRPDGGQYF. DNA of the CDR3: TGTGCCTGGAGGCCAAGCGGGAGGCCCGATGGTGGGCAGTACTTC.